This T cell receptor (beta chain) was sequenced during a study of early T cells in non-severe SARS-CoV-2 infection. The V gene lost 3 bases and the J gene lost 4 bases, with 13 bases spanning the gap. This CDR3 is built from 15 residues. Study-level results: Matching with VDJdb favored anti-spike CD8 responses (missing private and CD4 specificities).

This clonotype has just a few counts. What it recognizes is unknown. TCRdb reprocessed the 5' RACE reads with MiXCR, giving one entry per CDR3 protein. This sample has roughly 51,000 distinct CDR3 sequences, with around 10% found just once. V and J are TRBV12-3 or TRBV12-4 and TRBJ1-5; D may be TRBD1 (5 bases). Sample: whole blood. The TCR comes from an adult who was a healthcare worker with PCR-confirmed SARS-CoV-2 infection or an uninfected control (not recorded which). The DNA of the CDR3 is TGTGCCAGCAGTTTCGGCAGGGCCCTTAATCAGCCCCAGCATTTT. It encodes CASSFGRALNQPQHF.